The 25 T cell receptor beta chains reported below all come from one sample, sequenced in a study of T cell responses to AZD1222 COVID-19 vaccine. TCRdb's copy holds only in-frame clones and misses some; the assay was immunoSEQ multiplex PCR. Of some 150,000 clones listed, around 88% are singletons. This sample comprised peripheral blood, obtained on day 0 of AZD1222 vaccination. The receptors were gathered from an adult in good health.

The chain links TRBV28 to TRBJ1-1; D remains unclear. Germline CDR1 and CDR2: MDHEN and SYDVKM. The CDR3 length is 11 residues. V was cut by 6 bases and J by 6 bases, with 8 bases left in between. CDR3 amino acids: CASRGKPEAFF. In DNA, the CDR3 is TGTGCCAGCAGAGGTAAGCCTGAAGCTTTCTTT.

V is TRBV30 and J is TRBJ2-2; no reliable D call. CDR1 and CDR2 from the germline V gene are GTSNPN and SVGIG (reference sequence). Trimming removed 0 bases at V and 5 bases at J, with 10 bases between. The CDR3 is 14 amino acids. CDR3 sequence (DNA): TGTGCCTGGAGTGTACCTTTAGGAACCGGGGAGCTGTTTTTT. It specifies CAWSVPLGTGELFF.

CDR3 in DNA: TGTGCCAGCAGTTTTGGGGCACGAGGCTACACCTTC. Protein: CASSFGARGYTF. J is TRBJ1-2 and V is TRBV12-3 or TRBV12-4; a weak D match, TRBD1 (5 bases). V gave up 3 bases and J gave up 8 bases, with 10 bases separating them. The CDR3 is 12 residues long.

J is TRBJ2-7 and V is TRBV5-4; tentatively, D is TRBD1 (5 bases). CDR3 length equals 13 residues. V dropped 0 bases and J dropped 5 bases, with 9 bases sitting between them. CDR1 is SGHNT and CDR2 is YYREEE in the germline V gene (reference sequence). The CDR3 DNA sequence: TGTGCCAGCAGCTTGGTGGGCAGGGACGAGCAGTACTTC. Protein product: CASSLVGRDEQYF.

CDR3 in amino acids: CASSIDGVANEKLFF. CDR3 nucleotide sequence: TGTGCCAGTAGTATAGATGGGGTGGCTAATGAAAAACTGTTTTTT. The genes are TRBV19 and TRBJ1-4; D is unresolved. Germline loops: CDR1 LNHDA, CDR2 SQIVND (reference sequence). The length of the CDR3 is 15 residues. V was trimmed by 0 bases and J by 3 bases, leaving 8 bases between them. The whole variable domain, filled in from reference TRBV19 and TRBJ1-4, reads DGGITQSPKYLFRKEGQNVTLSCEQNLNHDAMYWYRQDPGQGLRLIYYSQIVNDFQKGDIAEGYSVSREKKESFPLTVTSAQKNPTAFYLCASSIDGVANEKLFFGSGTQLSVL.

The gene calls are TRBV6-6 and TRBJ1-5; D might be TRBD1 (6 bases). This CDR3 spans 16 amino acids. Between the trimmed V and J ends, which lost 2 bases and 2 bases, there was a span of 13 bases. Germline V lookup: CDR1 MNHNY, CDR2 SVGAGI (reference sequence). The CDR3 DNA sequence: TGTGCCAGCAGTTACCTGACAGGAGTCGGCAATCAGCCCCAGCATTTT. This translates into CASSYLTGVGNQPQHF.

This chain connects TRBV19 to TRBJ2-1; D is unclear. CDR1 LNHDA and CDR2 SQIVND come from the germline V gene (reference sequence). This CDR3 has 12 residues. V dropped 3 bases and J dropped 7 bases, with 7 bases sitting between them. The CDR3 sequence is CASSIWGNEQFF. The CDR3 nucleotides are TGTGCCAGTAGTATCTGGGGAAATGAGCAGTTCTTC.

The gene calls are TRBV2 and TRBJ1-3; 10 positions match TRBD1. This CDR3 is 17 amino acids long. Germline V gene sequence: CDR1 SNHLY, CDR2 FYNNEI. Unmatched junction bases numbered 12, after V lost 6 bases and J lost 4 bases. The CDR3 loop is CASRAPPGQGTGNTIYF. Written as DNA, the CDR3 is TGTGCCAGCAGAGCTCCGCCGGGACAGGGGACCGGAAACACCATATATTTT.

V usage is TRBV6-5 and J usage is TRBJ2-7; 11 nucleotides agree with TRBD1. Germline CDR1 reads MNHEY; CDR2 reads SVGAGI. CDR3 length: 14 amino acids. V lost 7 bases to trimming and J lost 7 bases; unmatched junction nucleotides: 9. CDR3 residues: CASTRTGGYQEQYF. The CDR3 DNA reads as TGTGCCAGCACCAGGACAGGGGGCTACCAAGAGCAGTACTTC.

The V gene is TRBV6-5, the J gene TRBJ1-2, with 8 bases that match TRBD1. Germline V gene sequence: CDR1 MNHEY, CDR2 SVGAGI. V gave up 6 bases and J gave up 3 bases; unmatched junction bases: 6. The CDR3 extends over 14 amino acids. CDR3 region: CASRRRQGHYGYTF. CDR3 nucleotide sequence: TGTGCCAGCAGGCGACGACAGGGGCACTATGGCTACACCTTC.

The chain uses TRBV5-1 and TRBJ2-6; 9 bases fit TRBD1. Germline V gene data show CDR1 as SGHRS and CDR2 as YFSETQ. This CDR3 spans 18 amino acids. J lost 3 bases, V lost 0 bases, and 7 bases had no gene match. CDR3 bases: TGCGCCAGCAGCTTGGGTACCGGGACAGGGTTTGGGGCCAACGTCCTGACTTTC. As protein: CASSLGTGTGFGANVLTF.

This sequence joins TRBV7-9 and TRBJ1-5; D possibly corresponds to TRBD1 (5 bases). Germline V gene data show CDR1 as SEHNR and CDR2 as FQNEAQ (reference sequence). V was shortened by 0 bases and J by 5 bases, with 8 bases between the two germline ends. The CDR3 is made up of 14 amino acids. CDR3 DNA sequence: TGTGCCAGCAGCTTAGCATGGGGCGATCAGCCCCAGCATTTT. It encodes CASSLAWGDQPQHF.

The rearrangement links TRBV30 to TRBJ2-5; 8 positions agree with TRBD2. CDR3 length equals 12 residues. Per the germline V gene, CDR1 is GTSNPN and CDR2 is SVGIG (reference sequence). With 4 bases clipped from V and 2 bases from J, the junction kept 0 bases outside the gene matches. The CDR3 spells CAWTSGQETQYF. For the CDR3, the DNA is TGTGCCTGGACTAGCGGGCAAGAGACCCAGTACTTC.

This chain uses TRBV9 with TRBJ2-1; D possibly matches TRBD1 or TRBD2 (5 bases each). V was trimmed by 0 bases and J by 2 bases, leaving 9 bases between them. Looked up from germline, CDR1 is SGDLS and CDR2 is YYNGEE. CDR3 length: 15 amino acids. CDR3 protein: CASSVGGTTYNEQFF. The CDR3 coding sequence is TGTGCCAGCAGCGTAGGAGGGACCACCTACAATGAGCAGTTCTTC.

The gene calls are TRBV29-1 and TRBJ2-7; 11 bases are a match to TRBD2. In germline, CDR1 is SQVTM, CDR2 ANQGSEA. This CDR3 has 14 residues. With V trimmed by 5 bases and J by 0 bases, 3 bases remained unmatched. In nucleotides, the CDR3 is TGCAGCGTTCAGACTAGCGGGGCCTCCTACGAGCAGTACTTC. It yields the protein CSVQTSGASYEQYF.

Concerning this clone itself: Other nucleotide sequences in the sample specify the same CDR3. The V gene is TRBV27, the J gene TRBJ1-6; TRBD1 matches at 8 bases. V lost 3 bases, J lost 7 bases, and 2 bases stayed unmatched. CDR3 length: 14 amino acids. CDR1 and CDR2 (germline): MNHEY, SMNVEV (reference sequence). This chain's CDR3 is CASSLGQVNSPLHF. CDR3 DNA: TGTGCCAGCAGTTTGGGACAGGTGAATTCACCCCTCCACTTT.

This clone was counted between two and nine times. The rearrangement links TRBV4-2 to TRBJ1-2; D is uncertain. V lost 1 base and J lost 7, with 10 bases in between. CDR1 LGHNA and CDR2 YNFKEQ come from the germline V gene. The CDR3 covers 13 residues. In DNA form, the CDR3 reads TGTGCCAGCAGCCAAGTGGGAAAGTCTGGCTACACCTTC. Translated: CASSQVGKSGYTF.

V usage is TRBV10-3 and J usage is TRBJ2-3; the match to TRBD2 covers 9 bases. With V trimmed by 4 bases and J by 2 bases, 4 bases remained unmatched. The CDR3 totals 15 residues. From germline, CDR1 is ENHRY and CDR2 SYGVKD. The CDR3 bases are TGTGCCATCAGTGTTAGCGGGAGCGACACAGATACGCAGTATTTT. Its protein is CAISVSGSDTDTQYF.

The J gene is TRBJ2-2, the V gene TRBV29-1; TRBD2 might be the D (6 bases). In germline, CDR1 is SQVTM, CDR2 ANQGSEA. The CDR3 covers 13 residues. The V and J ends lost 3 bases and 4 bases respectively, with 9 bases between them. CDR3 nucleotide sequence: TGCAGCGTTGACGCGGGGTTCACCGGGGAGCTGTTTTTT. This encodes CSVDAGFTGELFF.

This chain connects TRBV5-5 to TRBJ1-6, with D perhaps matching TRBD1 (6 bases). V lost 5 bases and J 7 bases, leaving 16 bases between the germline ends. Per germline, CDR1 SGHKS and CDR2 YYEKEE (reference sequence). This CDR3 spans 15 amino acids. This chain's CDR3 is CASSVRRGGNSPLHF. CDR3 DNA sequence: TGTGCCAGCAGTGTCCGCAGGGGAGGGAATTCACCCCTCCACTTT.

The rearrangement joins TRBV23-1 to TRBJ1-1; no reliable D call. TRBV23-1 is an open reading frame, and its role is uncertain. This CDR3 has 13 residues. Trimming took 2 bases from V and 1 from J, leaving 5 bases between them. CDR3 in amino acids: CASSQNQNTEAFF. CDR3 sequence (DNA): TGCGCCAGCAGTCAAAACCAGAACACTGAAGCTTTCTTT.

The V call is TRBV5-5, the J call TRBJ1-1; D gene unclear. This CDR3 comprises 16 residues. V lost 1 base to trimming and J lost 0 bases, with 13 bases between them. Germline CDR1 reads SGHKS; CDR2 reads YYEKEE (reference sequence). In DNA, the CDR3 is TGTGCCAGCAGCTTGTGGAGGACCTTCTTGAACACTGAAGCTTTCTTT. Its protein product is CASSLWRTFLNTEAFF.

In this sample, this clone turned up once. V gene TRBV6-2 or TRBV6-3 combines with J gene TRBJ1-5, with D unclear. The V and J ends lost 6 bases and 0 bases respectively, with 12 bases between them. The germline V gene has CDR1 MNHEY and CDR2 SVGEGT. The CDR3 is made up of 15 amino acids. The CDR3 region has the DNA TGTGCCAGCAGCCCAAGAGCTCCTAGCAATCAGCCCCAGCATTTT. Translation: CASSPRAPSNQPQHF.

V and J are TRBV7-9 and TRBJ2-7; 11 bases line up with TRBD2. The CDR3 spans 15 residues. V was clipped by 6 bases and J by 7 bases; unmatched bases: 11. The germline V gene has CDR1 SEHNR and CDR2 FQNEAQ (reference sequence). The CDR3 is CASSKLAGGPHEQYF. In DNA form, the CDR3 reads TGTGCCAGCAGTAAGTTAGCGGGAGGGCCTCATGAGCAGTACTTC. The complete variable domain, with remaining parts taken from reference TRBV7-9 and TRBJ2-7, reads DTGVSQNPRHKITKRGQNVTFRCDPISEHNRLYWYRQTLGQGPEFLTYFQNEAQLEKSRLLSDRFSAERPKGSFSTLEIQRTEQGDSAMYLCASSKLAGGPHEQYFGPGTRLTVT.

The chain couples TRBV15 to TRBJ1-3; no clear D. With 0 bases removed from V and 4 bases from J, the gap between germline ends came to 13 bases. The germline CDR1 and CDR2 sequences are LNHNV and YYDKDF (reference sequence). This CDR3 has 16 amino acids. CDR3 coding DNA: TGTGCCACCAGCAGAGAAGCTGGCAGGCTAGGAAACACCATATATTTT. Amino acids: CATSREAGRLGNTIYF.